The rows below give T cell receptor beta chains drawn from one sample of a study of blood T cell repertoires in COVID-19. The table came from immunoSEQ multiplex PCR; TCRdb's copy has only in-frame clones and leaves some out. The sample consists of a few hundred thousand clones, about 82% of them appearing once. Sequencing input: peripheral blood. These receptor sequences come from a woman aged 50 to 60 with acute or convalescent COVID-19. Both conserved end residues are part of each CDR3. A D gene is named only where the DNA matches it firmly. Size values are once, few and many counts, or a class for expanded clones, and some rows have none.

NA,TRBJ1-5,NA,12,TRBV28,CASSLEDQPQHF,TGTGCCAGCAGTTTAGAGGATCAGCCCCAGCATTTT
TRBD1,TRBJ2-2,many,15,TRBV2,CASKRDSSNTGELFF,TGTGCCAGCAAAAGGGACAGCTCGAACACCGGGGAGCTGTTTTTT
NA,TRBJ1-2,NA,15,TRBV7-5,CARSLNRDSHYGYTF,TGTGCCAGAAGCTTGAACCGGGACAGCCACTATGGCTACACCTTC
TRBD1,TRBJ2-1,NA,15,TRBV11-1,CASSRRDRAYNEQFF,TGTGCCAGCAGCCGCCGGGACAGGGCCTACAATGAGCAGTTCTTC
TRBD2,TRBJ2-1,NA,15,TRBV7-2,CASSLSSGDYNEQFF,TGTGCCAGCAGCTTGTCTAGCGGGGACTACAATGAGCAGTTCTTC
NA,TRBJ1-4,NA,16,TRBV6-5,CASSSPSGATNEKLFF,TGTGCCAGCAGTTCCCCCTCAGGGGCAACTAATGAAAAACTGTTTTTT
NA,TRBJ1-6,NA,16,TRBV5-1,CASSLDTLRVGLALHF,TGCGCCAGCAGCTTGGATACACTCAGGGTTGGATTAGCCCTCCACTTT
TRBD1,TRBJ1-1,NA,16,TRBV9,CASSVRDRGRNTEAFF,TGTGCCAGCAGCGTCCGGGACAGGGGTAGGAACACTGAAGCTTTCTTT
NA,TRBJ2-7,NA,13,TRBV5-1,CASSLGLEGEQYF,TGCGCCAGCAGCTTGGGACTAGAAGGCGAGCAGTACTTC
NA,TRBJ2-5,NA,16,TRBV21-1,CASSKPHGGTGETQYF,TGTGCCAGCAGCAAACCCCACGGCGGGACTGGAGAGACCCAGTACTTC
NA,TRBJ1-1,NA,13,TRBV7-2,CASSLVAEIEAFF,TGTGCCAGCAGCTTAGTGGCGGAGATCGAAGCTTTCTTT
NA,TRBJ2-3,NA,15,TRBV27,CASSLSSVHTDTQYF,TGTGCCAGCAGTTTATCTTCGGTGCACACAGATACGCAGTATTTT
NA,TRBJ2-2,NA,18,TRBV5-1,CASSWGLAVGGGSGELFF,TGCGCCAGCAGCTGGGGGCTAGCGGTCGGCGGTGGGTCCGGGGAGCTGTTTTTT
NA,TRBJ2-3,many,16,TRBV23-1,CASSRGDYHPRDTQYF,TGCGCCAGCAGTCGGGGTGACTATCACCCTCGAGATACGCAGTATTTT
TRBD2,TRBJ2-1,NA,14,TRBV27,CASRGLAGVNEQFF,TGTGCCAGCAGAGGACTAGCGGGAGTCAATGAGCAGTTCTTC
NA,TRBJ1-1,NA,11,TRBV20-1,CSAQQATEAFF,TGCAGTGCTCAACAGGCCACTGAAGCTTTCTTT
NA,TRBJ1-5,NA,14,TRBV6-1,CASSEYRSNQPQHF,TGTGCCAGCAGTGAATATCGGAGCAATCAGCCCCAGCATTTT
TRBD1,TRBJ1-1,once,14,TRBV24-1,CATSDHRGQGQAFF,TGTGCCACCAGTGATCACCGGGGACAGGGGCAAGCTTTCTTT
TRBD1,TRBJ2-3,NA,16,TRBV11-1,CASSSDRGSESDTQYF,TGTGCCAGCAGCTCCGACAGGGGGTCAGAGTCAGATACGCAGTATTTT
NA,TRBJ2-7,few,14,TRBV5-4,CASSLSGYGYEQYF,TGTGCCAGCAGCTTATCAGGGTACGGCTACGAGCAGTACTTC
NA,TRBJ1-5,few,15,TRBV19,CASTDGKGILQPQHF,TGTGCCAGCACCGATGGGAAGGGGATATTACAGCCCCAGCATTTT
TRBD2,TRBJ2-1,NA,14,TRBV9,CASSVTGGNNEQFF,TGTGCCAGCAGCGTGACGGGAGGGAACAATGAGCAGTTCTTC
NA,TRBJ2-7,NA,14,TRBV5-1,CASSLPDKAYEQYF,TGCGCCAGCAGCTTGCCGGACAAAGCCTACGAGCAGTACTTC
NA,TRBJ2-4,NA,13,TRBV2,CASSGTPKNIQYF,TGTGCCAGCAGTGGGACACCCAAAAACATTCAGTACTTC
NA,TRBJ2-7,NA,18,TRBV3-1/TRBV3-2,CASSQDSWRVGPSYEQYF,TGTGCCAGCAGCCAAGATTCGTGGAGGGTAGGGCCCTCCTACGAGCAGTACTTC
TRBD1,TRBJ1-2,NA,13,TRBV12-3/TRBV12-4,CASRIQGAGGYTF,TGTGCCAGCAGAATACAGGGGGCTGGAGGCTACACCTTC
NA,TRBJ2-7,NA,13,TRBV6-6,CASSPGVSYEQYF,TGTGCCAGCAGCCCAGGGGTCAGCTACGAGCAGTACTTC
TRBD2,TRBJ2-1,NA,16,TRBV5-4,CASSSPTSGKSDEQFF,TGTGCCAGCAGCTCCCCGACTAGCGGGAAGTCCGATGAGCAGTTCTTC
TRBD1,TRBJ2-7,NA,14,TRBV6-6,CASRYDRASYEQYF,TGTGCCAGCAGATATGACAGGGCCTCCTACGAGCAGTACTTC
TRBD1,TRBJ1-5,NA,16,TRBV28,CASSSFWTGGNQPQHF,TGTGCCAGCAGTAGCTTTTGGACAGGCGGCAATCAGCCCCAGCATTTT
TRBD1,TRBJ1-5,NA,17,TRBV27,CASRATTGGGGEQPQHF,TGTGCCAGCAGAGCGACCACAGGGGGAGGTGGTGAACAGCCCCAGCATTTT
TRBD1,TRBJ2-3,NA,16,TRBV19,CASSSHRGPRTDTQYF,TGTGCCAGTAGTTCGCACAGGGGGCCGAGAACAGATACGCAGTATTTT
NA,TRBJ2-7,NA,11,TRBV30,CAWTHSYEQYF,TGTGCCTGGACACACTCCTACGAGCAGTACTTC
NA,TRBJ2-7,NA,12,TRBV10-3,CAISLQAEEQYF,TGTGCCATCAGCCTCCAGGCTGAAGAGCAGTACTTC
NA,TRBJ1-3,NA,13,TRBV7-2,CASSSNSGNTIYF,TGTGCCAGCAGCTCTAACTCTGGAAACACCATATATTTT
NA,TRBJ1-1,NA,14,TRBV9,CASRETPDRTEAFF,TGTGCCAGCAGAGAGACCCCCGACAGGACTGAAGCTTTCTTT
TRBD2,TRBJ2-5,once,16,TRBV4-2,CASSQRTSGVQETQYF,TGTGCCAGCAGCCAACGGACTAGCGGGGTACAAGAGACCCAGTACTTC
NA,TRBJ1-5,NA,18,TRBV19,CASRPTGFGRRFNQPQHF,TGTGCCAGCCGCCCGACAGGTTTCGGGCGTAGGTTCAATCAGCCCCAGCATTTT
TRBD2,TRBJ2-1,NA,14,TRBV28,CASSLIGLANEQFF,TGTGCCAGCAGTCTGATTGGACTAGCGAATGAGCAGTTCTTC
NA,TRBJ1-3,NA,13,TRBV28,CASSLAGFNTIYF,TGTGCCAGCAGTTTAGCGGGATTCAACACCATATATTTT
NA,TRBJ1-2,NA,15,TRBV7-9,CASSLDRAETYGYTF,TGTGCCAGCAGCTTAGACAGGGCTGAGACCTATGGCTACACCTTC
NA,TRBJ2-3,NA,14,TRBV4-1,CASSQGTSTDTQYF,TGCGCCAGCAGCCAGGGGACTAGCACAGATACGCAGTATTTT
TRBD2,TRBJ2-7,NA,16,TRBV4-1,CASSQPTSGIPYEQYF,TGCGCCAGCAGCCAACCGACTAGCGGGATCCCCTACGAGCAGTACTTC